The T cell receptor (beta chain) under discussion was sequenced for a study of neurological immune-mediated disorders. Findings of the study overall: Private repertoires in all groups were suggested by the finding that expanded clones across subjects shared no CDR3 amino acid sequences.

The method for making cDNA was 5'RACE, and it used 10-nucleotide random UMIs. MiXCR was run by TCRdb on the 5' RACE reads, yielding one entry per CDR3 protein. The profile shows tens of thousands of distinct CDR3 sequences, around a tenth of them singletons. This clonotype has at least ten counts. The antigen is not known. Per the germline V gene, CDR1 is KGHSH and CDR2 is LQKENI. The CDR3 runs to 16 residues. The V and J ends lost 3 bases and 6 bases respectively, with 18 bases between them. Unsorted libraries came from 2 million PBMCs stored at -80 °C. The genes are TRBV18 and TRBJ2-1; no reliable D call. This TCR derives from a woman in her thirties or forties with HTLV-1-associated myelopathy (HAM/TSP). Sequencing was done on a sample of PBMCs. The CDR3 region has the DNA TGTGCCAGCTCACCCCCCAACATAGATTCGGGCAATGAGCAGTTCTTC. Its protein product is CASSPPNIDSGNEQFF.